This T cell receptor beta chain was sequenced in a study of T cell responses to AZD1222 COVID-19 vaccine. On the study more broadly: Second-dose timings of about 4 or about 12 weeks were pooled.

The CDR3 has 16 amino acids. The germline V and J ends were trimmed by 0 bases and 1 base, with 12 bases remaining between them. Germline loops: CDR1 MGHRA, CDR2 YSYEKL. Using immunoSEQ multiplex PCR, the repertoire was profiled, and TCRdb retains in-frame clones only, with some absent. This table has 150,000 to 200,000 clones, about 91% appearing once. Study conclusions and caveats: Spike-specific TCR breadth rose after two AZD1222 doses, and depth rose as well. White British donors predominated, females outnumbered males, and clonal diversity was possibly underestimated. Repertoire samples came only from after the peak T cell response.

With respect to this clone: Antigen unknown.

The origin of this receptor is an adult in good health. The sequences come from peripheral blood, collected on day 0 of AZD1222 vaccination. The rearrangement links TRBV4-1 to TRBJ1-2, with D possibly TRBD1 on 5 matching bases. CDR3 DNA sequence: TGCGCCAGCAGCCAAGACGGGGCAGGGATTAACTATGGCTACACCTTC. It encodes CASSQDGAGINYGYTF.